Listed below are T cell receptor beta chains from one sample, sequenced in a study of blood T cells in healthy people across ages. Via MiXCR, TCRdb re-called the 5' RACE reads, giving one row per CDR3 protein. The profile shows over 600,000 distinct CDR3 sequences, 45% to 70% of them singletons. Sequenced material: blood. These receptors originate from a man in his forties in good health. Both conserved end residues are part of each CDR3. A D gene is named only where the DNA matches it firmly. Clone size is not always given. Where it is, it says once, few, many or a class for expanded clones.

CDR3 length: 15; V gene: TRBV7-3; clone size: NA; J gene: TRBJ1-2; D gene: TRBD1; CDR3 protein: CASSKNSGTGYGYTF; CDR3 DNA: TGTGCCAGCAGCAAAAACTCCGGGACAGGATATGGCTACACCTTC
CDR3 length: 14; V gene: TRBV29-1; clone size: NA; J gene: TRBJ2-1; D gene: TRBD1; CDR3 protein: CSGGRDRTLRWQFF; CDR3 DNA: TGCAGCGGAGGCCGGGACAGGACTTTGAGGTGGCAGTTCTTC
CDR3 length: 13; V gene: TRBV9; clone size: NA; J gene: TRBJ1-1; D gene: NA; CDR3 protein: CASSVTAADEAFF; CDR3 DNA: TGTGCCAGCAGCGTAACCGCAGCCGATGAAGCTTTCTTT
CDR3 length: 13; V gene: TRBV5-1; clone size: few; J gene: TRBJ2-7; D gene: NA; CDR3 protein: CASSRTDFYEQYF; CDR3 DNA: TGCGCCAGCAGCAGGACAGACTTTTACGAGCAGTACTTC
CDR3 length: 17; V gene: TRBV4-2; clone size: NA; J gene: TRBJ2-3; D gene: TRBD2; CDR3 protein: CASSQDSSGGGTDTQYF; CDR3 DNA: TGTGCCAGCAGCCAGGACTCAAGCGGGGGAGGCACAGATACGCAGTATTTT
CDR3 length: 15; V gene: TRBV12-3/TRBV12-4; clone size: NA; J gene: TRBJ2-4; D gene: NA; CDR3 protein: CASSPVQGGKNIQYF; CDR3 DNA: TGTGCCAGCAGTCCCGTTCAGGGCGGTAAAAACATTCAGTACTTC
CDR3 length: 11; V gene: TRBV2; clone size: NA; J gene: TRBJ1-1; D gene: NA; CDR3 protein: CASSTHREAFF; CDR3 DNA: TGTGCCAGCAGTACTCACAGAGAAGCTTTCTTT
CDR3 length: 12; V gene: TRBV6-5; clone size: NA; J gene: TRBJ2-3; D gene: NA; CDR3 protein: CASSYSRDTQYF; CDR3 DNA: TGTGCCAGCAGTTACTCTAGGGATACGCAGTATTTT
CDR3 length: 15; V gene: TRBV4-2; clone size: NA; J gene: TRBJ2-5; D gene: NA; CDR3 protein: CASSQENGIQETQYF; CDR3 DNA: TGTGCCAGCAGCCAAGAAAATGGGATCCAAGAGACCCAGTACTTC
CDR3 length: 15; V gene: TRBV9; clone size: few; J gene: TRBJ2-7; D gene: NA; CDR3 protein: CASSVAGGGSYEQYF; CDR3 DNA: TGTGCCAGCAGCGTAGCAGGGGGGGGCTCCTACGAGCAGTACTTC
CDR3 length: 14; V gene: TRBV7-9; clone size: NA; J gene: TRBJ2-1; D gene: TRBD2; CDR3 protein: CASRGSGLYNEQFF; CDR3 DNA: TGTGCCAGCAGGGGTAGCGGGTTGTACAATGAGCAGTTCTTC
CDR3 length: 15; V gene: TRBV7-9; clone size: NA; J gene: TRBJ2-3; D gene: NA; CDR3 protein: CASSSGEVRTDTQYF; CDR3 DNA: TGTGCCAGTAGCTCGGGGGAGGTCAGGACAGATACGCAGTATTTT
CDR3 length: 16; V gene: TRBV14; clone size: NA; J gene: TRBJ2-1; D gene: NA; CDR3 protein: CASSQDQGMDNNEQFF; CDR3 DNA: TGTGCCAGCAGCCAAGATCAGGGTATGGATAACAATGAGCAGTTCTTC
CDR3 length: 14; V gene: TRBV27; clone size: NA; J gene: TRBJ2-5; D gene: TRBD1; CDR3 protein: CASSDTGQMALEYF; CDR3 DNA: TGTGCCAGCAGTGATACGGGACAGATGGCCCTGGAGTACTTC
CDR3 length: 12; V gene: TRBV29-1; clone size: NA; J gene: TRBJ2-7; D gene: NA; CDR3 protein: CSPEDGPYEQYF; CDR3 DNA: TGCAGCCCTGAGGATGGTCCCTACGAGCAGTACTTC
CDR3 length: 14; V gene: TRBV5-1; clone size: NA; J gene: TRBJ2-1; D gene: NA; CDR3 protein: CASSFGSRGNEQFF; CDR3 DNA: TGCGCCAGCAGCTTTGGGTCGCGCGGCAATGAGCAGTTCTTC
CDR3 length: 19; V gene: TRBV29-1; clone size: once; J gene: TRBJ1-4; D gene: NA; CDR3 protein: CSVEDIRHGGTATNEKLFF; CDR3 DNA: TGCAGCGTTGAAGATATTCGGCATGGGGGGACCGCAACTAATGAAAAACTGTTTTTT
CDR3 length: 13; V gene: TRBV6-5; clone size: NA; J gene: TRBJ1-6; D gene: NA; CDR3 protein: CASSYKDRSPLHF; CDR3 DNA: TGTGCCAGCAGTTACAAGGACCGGTCACCCCTCCACTTT
CDR3 length: 11; V gene: TRBV20-1; clone size: many; J gene: TRBJ2-5; D gene: NA; CDR3 protein: CSATLIETQYF; CDR3 DNA: TGCAGTGCTACCTTGATCGAGACCCAGTACTTC
CDR3 length: 13; V gene: TRBV15; clone size: NA; J gene: TRBJ2-7; D gene: NA; CDR3 protein: CATWDSQDYEQYF; CDR3 DNA: TGTGCCACCTGGGACTCCCAAGACTACGAGCAGTACTTC
CDR3 length: 15; V gene: TRBV7-2; clone size: NA; J gene: TRBJ2-7; D gene: TRBD2; CDR3 protein: CASRTLSGSSYEQYF; CDR3 DNA: TGTGCCAGCAGAACTCTCAGCGGGAGCTCCTACGAGCAGTACTTC
CDR3 length: 12; V gene: TRBV7-2; clone size: NA; J gene: TRBJ2-2; D gene: NA; CDR3 protein: CASSLGALELFF; CDR3 DNA: TGTGCCAGCAGCTTAGGGGCGTTGGAGCTGTTTTTT
CDR3 length: 10; V gene: TRBV29-1; clone size: few; J gene: TRBJ2-3; D gene: TRBD2; CDR3 protein: CIAAGDTQYF; CDR3 DNA: TGCATCGCAGCGGGGGATACGCAGTATTTT
CDR3 length: 16; V gene: TRBV3-1; clone size: NA; J gene: TRBJ1-2; D gene: TRBD1; CDR3 protein: CASSQGTDRVRYGYTF; CDR3 DNA: TGTGCCAGCAGCCAAGGTACCGACAGGGTCCGCTATGGCTACACCTTC
CDR3 length: 16; V gene: TRBV6-6; clone size: NA; J gene: TRBJ2-1; D gene: TRBD2; CDR3 protein: CASSFLAALRLNEQFF; CDR3 DNA: TGTGCCAGCAGTTTTCTAGCGGCCCTACGGCTCAATGAGCAGTTCTTC
CDR3 length: 13; V gene: TRBV27; clone size: few; J gene: TRBJ1-2; D gene: NA; CDR3 protein: CASSLGDRYGYTF; CDR3 DNA: TGTGCCAGCAGTTTAGGGGACCGCTATGGCTACACCTTC
CDR3 length: 11; V gene: TRBV29-1; clone size: NA; J gene: TRBJ1-1; D gene: TRBD1; CDR3 protein: CSADRDTEAFF; CDR3 DNA: TGCAGCGCTGACAGGGACACTGAAGCTTTCTTT
CDR3 length: 14; V gene: TRBV7-2; clone size: few; J gene: TRBJ2-7; D gene: NA; CDR3 protein: CASSPSRSSYEQYF; CDR3 DNA: TGTGCCAGCAGCCCGAGCCGTAGCTCCTACGAGCAGTACTTC
CDR3 length: 17; V gene: TRBV7-9; clone size: medium-sized; J gene: TRBJ2-5; D gene: NA; CDR3 protein: CASGGVQGGQWQETQYF; CDR3 DNA: TGTGCCAGCGGCGGAGTACAAGGGGGTCAGTGGCAAGAGACCCAGTACTTC
CDR3 length: 13; V gene: TRBV3-1; clone size: NA; J gene: TRBJ2-1; D gene: NA; CDR3 protein: CASSLKGNLEQFF; CDR3 DNA: TGTGCCAGCAGCCTTAAGGGAAACTTGGAGCAGTTCTTC
CDR3 length: 13; V gene: TRBV6-2/TRBV6-3; clone size: NA; J gene: TRBJ2-7; D gene: NA; CDR3 protein: CASSYGSVYEQYF; CDR3 DNA: TGTGCCAGCAGCTACGGGAGTGTGTACGAGCAGTACTTC
CDR3 length: 15; V gene: TRBV28; clone size: NA; J gene: TRBJ2-7; D gene: NA; CDR3 protein: CASTEASDLRYEQYF; CDR3 DNA: TGTGCCAGCACCGAAGCTTCCGACCTAAGGTACGAGCAGTACTTC
CDR3 length: 17; V gene: TRBV7-2; clone size: NA; J gene: TRBJ2-7; D gene: NA; CDR3 protein: CASSLSETFDRAYEQYF; CDR3 DNA: TGTGCCAGCAGCTTATCGGAGACATTCGACAGAGCCTACGAGCAGTACTTC
CDR3 length: 15; V gene: TRBV7-9; clone size: NA; J gene: TRBJ2-1; D gene: NA; CDR3 protein: CASSPDWVSYNEQFF; CDR3 DNA: TGTGCCAGCAGTCCCGACTGGGTCTCCTACAATGAGCAGTTCTTC
CDR3 length: 13; V gene: TRBV27; clone size: once; J gene: TRBJ2-1; D gene: NA; CDR3 protein: CASSLSLSGGRFF; CDR3 DNA: TGTGCCAGCAGTTTATCACTGTCAGGTGGCCGGTTCTTC
CDR3 length: 16; V gene: TRBV28; clone size: few; J gene: TRBJ2-1; D gene: TRBD2; CDR3 protein: CASSPSGGASYNEQFF; CDR3 DNA: TGTGCCAGCAGTCCTAGCGGAGGGGCCTCCTACAATGAGCAGTTCTTC
CDR3 length: 13; V gene: TRBV20-1; clone size: NA; J gene: TRBJ2-3; D gene: TRBD2; CDR3 protein: CSALLAGTDTQYF; CDR3 DNA: TGCAGTGCCCTACTAGCGGGGACAGATACGCAGTATTTT
CDR3 length: 16; V gene: TRBV28; clone size: few; J gene: TRBJ2-3; D gene: NA; CDR3 protein: CASSPIFGVGTDTQYF; CDR3 DNA: TGTGCCAGCAGTCCTATCTTCGGGGTCGGCACAGATACGCAGTATTTT
CDR3 length: 14; V gene: TRBV29-1; clone size: NA; J gene: TRBJ2-7; D gene: NA; CDR3 protein: CSVYVTGLSNEQYF; CDR3 DNA: TGCAGCGTGTACGTAACGGGATTAAGTAATGAGCAGTACTTC